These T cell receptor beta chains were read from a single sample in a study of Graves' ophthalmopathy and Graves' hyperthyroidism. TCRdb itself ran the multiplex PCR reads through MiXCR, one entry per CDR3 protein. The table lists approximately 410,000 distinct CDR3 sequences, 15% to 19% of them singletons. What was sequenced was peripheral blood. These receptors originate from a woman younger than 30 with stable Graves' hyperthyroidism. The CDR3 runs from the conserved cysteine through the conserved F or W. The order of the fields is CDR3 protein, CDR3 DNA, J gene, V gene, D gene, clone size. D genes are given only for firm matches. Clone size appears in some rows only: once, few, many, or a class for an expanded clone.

CASSIGGTSFYGYTF TGTGCCAGTAGTATAGGAGGGACATCTTTCTATGGCTACACCTTC TRBJ1-2 TRBV19 - many
CASSLRRDQPQHF TGTGCCAGCAGTTTGAGGAGGGACCAGCCCCAGCATTTT TRBJ1-5 TRBV27 - many
CASSPDGLSTEAFF TGTGCCAGCAGCCCGGATGGGCTATCAACTGAAGCTTTCTTT TRBJ1-1 TRBV9 - many
CASTTGVGYTF TGTGCCAGCACCACGGGGGTCGGCTACACCTTC TRBJ1-2 TRBV6-2/TRBV6-3 - many
CASSARGQGANYGYTF TGTGCCAGCAGCGCGAGAGGACAGGGGGCCAACTATGGCTACACCTTC TRBJ1-2 TRBV9 TRBD1 -
CASSSTRSVGGIRDNSPLHF TGTGCCAGCAGCTCCACCCGGTCCGTTGGGGGCATTCGGGATAATTCACCCCTCCACTTT TRBJ1-6 TRBV13 - many
CASIGGTNTEAFF TGTGCCAGCATCGGAGGGACGAACACTGAAGCTTTCTTT TRBJ1-1 TRBV7-9 - few
CASSSYPGGYNEQFF TGTGCCAGCAGCTCCTACCCCGGTGGGTACAATGAGCAGTTCTTC TRBJ2-1 TRBV7-9 - few
CASSLGQGAIIDTEAFF TGTGCCAGCAGCCTCGGACAGGGGGCGATTATAGACACTGAAGCTTTCTTT TRBJ1-1 TRBV27 TRBD1 many
CASSLSRDTYEQYF TGTGCCAGCAGCTTAAGCAGGGACACCTACGAGCAGTACTTC TRBJ2-7 TRBV11-1 - many
CASTRAGANVLTF TGTGCCAGCACTCGGGCGGGGGCCAACGTCCTGACTTTC TRBJ2-6 TRBV27 - many
CASSQRPGRGMNTEAFF TGTGCCAGCAGCCAAAGACCCGGGCGGGGAATGAACACTGAAGCTTTCTTT TRBJ1-1 TRBV4-2 - many
CASSYGDGTYEQYF TGTGCCAGCAGCTACGGGGACGGCACCTACGAGCAGTACTTC TRBJ2-7 TRBV6-5 - -
CSAPLGETQYF TGCAGTGCGCCCCTAGGAGAGACCCAGTACTTC TRBJ2-5 TRBV20-1 - many
CASSYSSGRLTF TGTGCCAGCAGTTACTCGTCTGGCCGGCTGACCTTC TRBJ1-2 TRBV6-5 - many
CASSKNDDSTQYF TGTGCCAGCAGCAAAAACGACGACTCGACCCAGTACTTC TRBJ2-5 TRBV14 - -
CASSWDTNTEAFF TGTGCCAGCAGTTGGGACACGAACACTGAAGCTTTCTTT TRBJ1-1 TRBV6-2/TRBV6-3 - many
CASSERGRVAKNIQYF TGTGCCAGCAGTGAAAGGGGCAGGGTGGCCAAAAACATTCAGTACTTC TRBJ2-4 TRBV6-1 - many
CASSAGLAGGAYEQYF TGTGCCAGCAGCGCGGGACTAGCGGGGGGCGCCTACGAGCAGTACTTC TRBJ2-7 TRBV9 TRBD2 many
CASHTSGAAYYEQYF TGTGCCAGCCATACTTCGGGGGCAGCCTACTACGAGCAGTACTTC TRBJ2-7 TRBV6-1 - many
CASRPGHLPTEAFF TGTGCCAGCCGCCCGGGACACCTACCCACTGAAGCTTTCTTT TRBJ1-1 TRBV6-5 - many
CASSLAANTGELFF TGTGCCAGCAGTTTAGCCGCGAACACCGGGGAGCTGTTTTTT TRBJ2-2 TRBV6-5 - many
CAISGSGGGNEQFF TGTGCCATCAGTGGAAGCGGGGGGGGCAATGAGCAGTTCTTC TRBJ2-1 TRBV10-3 TRBD2 many
CASSRDRGDTEAFF TGTGCCAGCAGCCGTGACAGGGGGGACACTGAAGCTTTCTTT TRBJ1-1 TRBV6-5 TRBD1 many
CASSRQGRCSPLHF TGTGCCAGCAGCCGACAGGGGAGGTGTTCACCCCTCCACTTT TRBJ1-6 TRBV27 TRBD1 many